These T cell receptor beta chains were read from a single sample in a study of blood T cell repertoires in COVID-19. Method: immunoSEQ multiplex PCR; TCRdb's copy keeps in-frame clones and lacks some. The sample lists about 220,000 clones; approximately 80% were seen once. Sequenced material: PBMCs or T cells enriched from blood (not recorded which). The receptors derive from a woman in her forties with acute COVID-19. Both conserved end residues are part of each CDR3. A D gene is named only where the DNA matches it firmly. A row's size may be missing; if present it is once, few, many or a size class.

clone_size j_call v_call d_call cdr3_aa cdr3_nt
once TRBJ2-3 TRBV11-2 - CASSLGPVTDTQYF TGTGCCAGCAGCTTAGGTCCTGTCACAGATACGCAGTATTTT
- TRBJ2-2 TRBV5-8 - CASSRRGGSGTGELFF TGTGCCAGCAGCCGTAGGGGGGGAAGTGGTACCGGGGAGCTGTTTTTT
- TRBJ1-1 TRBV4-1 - CASTTTGTKAMNTEAFF TGCGCCAGCACCACAACAGGGACCAAGGCAATGAACACTGAAGCTTTCTTT
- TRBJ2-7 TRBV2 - CASSGQLTKQYF TGTGCCAGCAGTGGACAGCTTACGAAGCAGTACTTC
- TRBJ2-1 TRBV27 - CASSLDKVSPNEQFF TGTGCCAGCAGTTTAGATAAAGTCAGTCCCAATGAGCAGTTCTTC
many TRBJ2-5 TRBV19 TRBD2 CASSIGSTSGSGETQYF TGTGCCAGTAGTATCGGGTCGACTAGCGGGAGTGGTGAGACCCAGTACTTC
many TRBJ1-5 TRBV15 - CATSRDLAGNQPQHF TGTGCCACCAGCAGAGATTTGGCAGGCAATCAGCCCCAGCATTTT
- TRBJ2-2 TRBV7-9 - CASSFTGQTGELFF TGTGCCAGCAGCTTCACCGGACAGACCGGGGAGCTGTTTTTT
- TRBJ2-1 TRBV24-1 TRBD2 CATSDLKTSGPNNEQFF TGTGCCACCAGTGACCTCAAGACTAGCGGGCCGAACAATGAGCAGTTCTTC
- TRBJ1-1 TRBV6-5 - CASSSPSGAFF TGTGCCAGCAGTTCTCCCAGCGGAGCTTTCTTT
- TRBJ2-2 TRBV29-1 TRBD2 CSARTGGGPSGELFF TGCAGCGCCCGAACCGGGGGGGGCCCCAGCGGGGAGCTGTTTTTT
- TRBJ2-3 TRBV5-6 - CASSLGPPGAQRTDTQYF TGTGCCAGCAGCTTGGGGCCCCCAGGGGCCCAAAGAACAGATACGCAGTATTTT
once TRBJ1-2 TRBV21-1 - CASLHGGVKGYTF TGTGCCAGCTTACATGGCGGGGTCAAAGGCTACACCTTC
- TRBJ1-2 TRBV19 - CASSIASLGGYTF TGTGCCAGTAGTATAGCCTCCCTCGGGGGCTACACCTTC
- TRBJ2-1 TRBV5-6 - CASDTGASGYNEQFF TGTGCCAGCGATACGGGGGCTAGCGGATACAATGAGCAGTTCTTC
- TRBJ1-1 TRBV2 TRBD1 CASTGQGDTEAFF TGTGCCAGCACGGGACAGGGGGACACTGAAGCTTTCTTT
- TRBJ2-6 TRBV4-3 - CASSPLGQPGANVLTF TGCGCCAGCAGCCCCCTAGGACAGCCTGGGGCCAACGTCCTGACTTTC
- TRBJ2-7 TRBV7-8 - CASSLGMGPYEQYF TGTGCCAGCAGCCTCGGGATGGGCCCGTACGAGCAGTACTTC
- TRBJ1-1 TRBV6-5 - CASSLSGKNTEAFF TGTGCCAGCAGTTTATCAGGGAAGAACACTGAAGCTTTCTTT
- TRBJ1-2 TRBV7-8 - CASSLVGAGGYTF TGTGCCAGCAGCTTAGTGGGGGCAGGGGGCTACACCTTC
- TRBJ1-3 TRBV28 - CASSAALVAGNTIYF TGTGCCAGCAGCGCCGCTTTAGTCGCTGGAAACACCATATATTTT
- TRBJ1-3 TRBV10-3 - CAISSGSGNTIYF TGTGCCATCAGCAGTGGCTCTGGAAACACCATATATTTT
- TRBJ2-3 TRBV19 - CASSVPAGNPDTQYF TGTGCCAGTAGTGTACCGGCGGGTAATCCAGATACGCAGTATTTT
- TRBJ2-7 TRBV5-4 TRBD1 CASSRTGSPLEQYF TGTGCCAGCAGCCGGACAGGGAGTCCCCTCGAGCAGTACTTC
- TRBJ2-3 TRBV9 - CASSSTTANLKYF TGTGCCAGCAGCTCGACGACAGCCAACCTTAAATATTTT
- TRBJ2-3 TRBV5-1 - CASSEDISTQYF TGCGCCAGCAGCGAGGACATATCAACGCAGTATTTT
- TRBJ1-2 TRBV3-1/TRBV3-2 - CASSQGFGGLSGYTF TGTGCCAGCAGCCAAGGTTTCGGGGGGCTGAGTGGCTACACCTTC
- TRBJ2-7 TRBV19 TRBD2 CASSTSGYEQYF TGTGCCAGTAGTACTAGCGGGTACGAGCAGTACTTC
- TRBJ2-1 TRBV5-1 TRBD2 CASSSLAGGPNEQFF TGCGCCAGCAGCTCCTTAGCGGGAGGGCCCAATGAGCAGTTCTTC
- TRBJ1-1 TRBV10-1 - CASSDRGPTEAFF TGCGCCAGCAGTGACAGGGGTCCCACTGAAGCTTTCTTT
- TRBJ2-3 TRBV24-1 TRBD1 CATSETGTGLDTQYF TGTGCCACCAGTGAAACCGGGACAGGGTTAGATACGCAGTATTTT
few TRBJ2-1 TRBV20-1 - CSASRGAPRNEQFF TGCAGTGCTAGTCGTGGGGCCCCCCGCAATGAGCAGTTCTTC
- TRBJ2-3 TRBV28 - CASSFPQSGSSTDTQYF TGTGCCAGCAGTTTCCCCCAAAGCGGGTCTAGCACAGATACGCAGTATTTT
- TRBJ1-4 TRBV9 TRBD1 CASSPMTGGVEKLFF TGTGCCAGCAGCCCCATGACAGGGGGCGTAGAAAAACTGTTTTTT
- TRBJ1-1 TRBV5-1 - CASSLWGLNTEAFF TGCGCCAGCAGCTTGTGGGGGCTGAACACTGAAGCTTTCTTT
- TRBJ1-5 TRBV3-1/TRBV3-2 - CASSHSGGNQPQHF TGTGCCAGCAGCCACAGTGGGGGGAATCAGCCCCAGCATTTT
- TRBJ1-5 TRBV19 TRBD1 CASSTGQGIGQPQHF TGTGCCAGTAGTACCGGACAGGGGATCGGTCAGCCCCAGCATTTT